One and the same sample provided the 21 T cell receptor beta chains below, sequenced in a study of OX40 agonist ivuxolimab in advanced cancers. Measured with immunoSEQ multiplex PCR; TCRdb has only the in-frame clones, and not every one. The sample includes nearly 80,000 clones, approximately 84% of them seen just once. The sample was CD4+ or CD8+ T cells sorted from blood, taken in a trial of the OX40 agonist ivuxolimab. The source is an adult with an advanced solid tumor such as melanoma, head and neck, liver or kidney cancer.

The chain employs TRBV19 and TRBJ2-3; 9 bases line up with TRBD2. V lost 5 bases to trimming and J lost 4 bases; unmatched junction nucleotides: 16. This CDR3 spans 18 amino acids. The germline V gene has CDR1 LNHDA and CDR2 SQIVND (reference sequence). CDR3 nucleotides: TGTGCCAGTAGTTCAGCGAGAGGGGTTAGCGGGAGTCCAGATACGCAGTATTTT. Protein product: CASSSARGVSGSPDTQYF.

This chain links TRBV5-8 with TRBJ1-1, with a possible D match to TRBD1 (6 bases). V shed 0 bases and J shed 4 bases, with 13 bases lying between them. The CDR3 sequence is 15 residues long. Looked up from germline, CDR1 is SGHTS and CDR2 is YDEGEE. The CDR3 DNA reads TGTGCCAGCAGCTTGGAAATAGGGGGTGGCACTGAAGCTTTCTTT. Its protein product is CASSLEIGGGTEAFF. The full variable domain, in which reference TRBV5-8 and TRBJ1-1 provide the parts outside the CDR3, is EAGVTQSPTHLIKTRGQQATLRCSPISGHTSVYWYQQALGLGLQFLLWYDEGEERNRGNFPPRFSGRQFPNYSSELNVNALELEDSALYLCASSLEIGGGTEAFFGQGTRLTVV.

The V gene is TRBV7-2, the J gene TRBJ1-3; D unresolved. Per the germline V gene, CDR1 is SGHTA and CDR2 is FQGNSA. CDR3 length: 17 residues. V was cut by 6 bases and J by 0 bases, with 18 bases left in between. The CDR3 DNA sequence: TGTGCCAGCAGTTCCACCGGACCGAGTTTCTCTGGAAACACCATATATTTT. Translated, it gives CASSSTGPSFSGNTIYF.

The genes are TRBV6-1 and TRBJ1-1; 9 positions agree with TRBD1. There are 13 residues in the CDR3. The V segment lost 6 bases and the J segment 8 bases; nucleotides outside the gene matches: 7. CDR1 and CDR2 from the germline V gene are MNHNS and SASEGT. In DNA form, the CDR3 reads TGTGCCAGCAGATCCTCCGGGACAGGGGAAGCTTTCTTT. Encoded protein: CASRSSGTGEAFF.

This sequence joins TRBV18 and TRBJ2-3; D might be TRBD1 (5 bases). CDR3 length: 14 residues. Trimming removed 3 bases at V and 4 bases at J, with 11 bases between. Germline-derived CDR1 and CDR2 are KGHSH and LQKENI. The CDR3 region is CASSPKTAPDTQYF. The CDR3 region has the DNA TGTGCCAGCTCACCGAAGACAGCCCCAGATACGCAGTATTTT.

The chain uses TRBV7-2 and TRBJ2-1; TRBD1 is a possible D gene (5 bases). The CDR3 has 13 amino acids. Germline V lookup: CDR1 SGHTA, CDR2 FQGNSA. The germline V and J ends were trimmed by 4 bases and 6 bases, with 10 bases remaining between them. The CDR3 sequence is CASSWGAINEQFF. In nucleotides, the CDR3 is TGTGCCAGCAGCTGGGGCGCGATCAATGAGCAGTTCTTC. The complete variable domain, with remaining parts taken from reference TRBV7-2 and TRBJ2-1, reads GAGVSQSPSNKVTEKGKDVELRCDPISGHTALYWYRQSLGQGLEFLIYFQGNSAPDKSGLPSDRFSAERTGGSVSTLTIQRTQQEDSAVYLCASSWGAINEQFFGPGTRLTVL.

The CDR3 loop is CASSNLAGGRQEQYF. Here the CDR3 DNA reads TGTGCCAGCAGCAACCTAGCGGGAGGCCGTCAGGAGCAGTACTTC. The chain has TRBV5-4 and TRBJ2-7, with 11 positions matching TRBD2. In germline, CDR1 is SGHNT, CDR2 YYREEE (reference sequence). Germline trimming cut 4 bases from V and 7 bases from J; bases unmatched to any gene: 10. The CDR3 covers 15 residues.

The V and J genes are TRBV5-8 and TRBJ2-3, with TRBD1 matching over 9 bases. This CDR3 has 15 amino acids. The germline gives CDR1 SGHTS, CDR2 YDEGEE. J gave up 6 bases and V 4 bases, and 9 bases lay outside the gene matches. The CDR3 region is CASSPWTGDRDTQYF. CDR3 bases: TGTGCCAGCAGCCCATGGACAGGGGATAGGGATACGCAGTATTTT.

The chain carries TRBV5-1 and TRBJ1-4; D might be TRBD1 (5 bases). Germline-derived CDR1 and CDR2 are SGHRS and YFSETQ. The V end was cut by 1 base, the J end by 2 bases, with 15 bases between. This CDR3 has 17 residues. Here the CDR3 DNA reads TGCGCCAGCAGCTTGCGGCGGGGGGAAGGTACTAATGAAAAACTGTTTTTT. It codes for CASSLRRGEGTNEKLFF.

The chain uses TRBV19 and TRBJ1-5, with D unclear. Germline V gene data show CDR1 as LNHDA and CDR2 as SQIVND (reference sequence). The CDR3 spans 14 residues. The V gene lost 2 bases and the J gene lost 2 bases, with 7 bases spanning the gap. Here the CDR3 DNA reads TGTGCCAGTAGTATAACCTGGGGCAATCAGCCCCAGCATTTT. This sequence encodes CASSITWGNQPQHF.

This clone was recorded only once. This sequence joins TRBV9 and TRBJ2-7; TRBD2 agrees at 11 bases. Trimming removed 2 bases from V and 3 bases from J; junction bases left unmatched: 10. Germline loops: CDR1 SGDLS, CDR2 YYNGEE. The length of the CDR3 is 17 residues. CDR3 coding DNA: TGTGCCAGCAGCGTCGCAATGGGGACTAGCGGTATCTACGAGCAGTACTTC. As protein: CASSVAMGTSGIYEQYF. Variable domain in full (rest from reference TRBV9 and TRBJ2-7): DSGVTQTPKHLITATGQRVTLRCSPRSGDLSVYWYQQSLDQGLQFLIQYYNGEERAKGNILERFSAQQFPDLHSELNLSSLELGDSALYFCASSVAMGTSGIYEQYFGPGTRLTVT.

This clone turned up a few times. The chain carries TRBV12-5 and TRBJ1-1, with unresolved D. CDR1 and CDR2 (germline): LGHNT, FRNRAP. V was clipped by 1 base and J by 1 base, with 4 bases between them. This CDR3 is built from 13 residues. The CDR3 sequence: CASGLEENTEAFF. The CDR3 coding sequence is TGTGCTAGTGGTTTGGAAGAGAACACTGAAGCTTTCTTT.

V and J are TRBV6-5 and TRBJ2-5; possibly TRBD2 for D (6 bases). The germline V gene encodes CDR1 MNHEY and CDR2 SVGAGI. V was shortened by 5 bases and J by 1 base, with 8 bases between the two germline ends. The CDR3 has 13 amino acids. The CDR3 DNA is TGTGCCAGCAGTCCGGGACTCCAAGAGACCCAGTACTTC. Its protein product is CASSPGLQETQYF.

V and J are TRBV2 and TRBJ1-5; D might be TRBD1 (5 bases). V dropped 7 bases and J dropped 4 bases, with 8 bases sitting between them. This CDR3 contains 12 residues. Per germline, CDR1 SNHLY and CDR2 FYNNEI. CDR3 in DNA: TGTGCCAGCATGGGGGAGAATCAGCCCCAGCATTTT. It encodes CASMGENQPQHF.

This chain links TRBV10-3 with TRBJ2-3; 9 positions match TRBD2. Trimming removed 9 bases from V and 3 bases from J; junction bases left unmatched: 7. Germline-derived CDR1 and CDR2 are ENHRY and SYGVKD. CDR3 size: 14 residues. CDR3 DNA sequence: TGTGCCATAAGATTAGCGGGGGAAACAGATACGCAGTATTTT. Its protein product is CAIRLAGETDTQYF.

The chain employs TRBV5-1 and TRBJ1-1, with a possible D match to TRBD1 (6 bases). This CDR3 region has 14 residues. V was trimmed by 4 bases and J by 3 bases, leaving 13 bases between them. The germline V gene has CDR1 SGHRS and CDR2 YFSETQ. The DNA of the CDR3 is TGCGCCAGCAGCCTACAGGGATCGGACACTGAAGCTTTCTTT. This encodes CASSLQGSDTEAFF. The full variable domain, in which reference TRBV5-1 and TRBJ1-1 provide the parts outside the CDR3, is KAGVTQTPRYLIKTRGQQVTLSCSPISGHRSVSWYQQTPGQGLQFLFEYFSETQRNKGNFPGRFSGRQFSNSRSEMNVSTLELGDSALYLCASSLQGSDTEAFFGQGTRLTVV.

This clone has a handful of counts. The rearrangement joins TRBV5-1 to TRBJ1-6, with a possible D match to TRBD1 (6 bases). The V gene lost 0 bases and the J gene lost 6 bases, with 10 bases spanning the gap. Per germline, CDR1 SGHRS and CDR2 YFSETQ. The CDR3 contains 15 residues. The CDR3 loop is CASSLATGFNSPLHF. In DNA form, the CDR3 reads TGCGCCAGCAGCTTGGCCACAGGGTTTAATTCACCCCTCCACTTT.

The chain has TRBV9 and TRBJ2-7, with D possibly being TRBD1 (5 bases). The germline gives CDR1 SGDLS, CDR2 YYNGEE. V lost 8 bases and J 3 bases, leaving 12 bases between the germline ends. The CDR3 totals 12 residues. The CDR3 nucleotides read TGTGCCAGTTCGACGCAGGGCTACGAGCAGTACTTC. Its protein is CASSTQGYEQYF.

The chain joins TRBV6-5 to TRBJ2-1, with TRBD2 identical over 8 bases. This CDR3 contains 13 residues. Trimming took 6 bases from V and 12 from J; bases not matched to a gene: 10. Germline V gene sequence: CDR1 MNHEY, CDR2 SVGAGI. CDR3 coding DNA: TGTGCCAGCAGCCCAGCGGGAGAACTGGGGCAGTTCTTC. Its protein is CASSPAGELGQFF.

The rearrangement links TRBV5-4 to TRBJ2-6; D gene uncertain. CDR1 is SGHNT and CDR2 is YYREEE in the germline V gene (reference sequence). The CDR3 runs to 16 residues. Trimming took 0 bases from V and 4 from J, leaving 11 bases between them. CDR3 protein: CASSLGGRYGANVLTF. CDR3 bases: TGTGCCAGCAGCTTGGGAGGAAGGTACGGGGCCAACGTCCTGACTTTC. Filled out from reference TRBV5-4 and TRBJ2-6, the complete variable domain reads ETGVTQSPTHLIKTRGQQVTLRCSSQSGHNTVSWYQQALGQGPQFIFQYYREEENGRGNFPPRFSGLQFPNYSSELNVNALELDDSALYLCASSLGGRYGANVLTFGAGSRLTVL.

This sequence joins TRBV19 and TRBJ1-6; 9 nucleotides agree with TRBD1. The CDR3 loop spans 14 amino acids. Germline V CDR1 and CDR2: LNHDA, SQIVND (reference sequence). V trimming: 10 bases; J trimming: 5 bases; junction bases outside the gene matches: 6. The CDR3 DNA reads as TGTGCCACTTCGACAGGGGGGGATAATTCACCCCTCCACTTT. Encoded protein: CATSTGGDNSPLHF.